Following are 2 T cell receptor beta chains from one sample sequenced in a study of radiotherapy plus CTLA-4 blockade in lung cancer. Measured with immunoSEQ multiplex PCR; TCRdb has only the in-frame clones, and not every one. Of about 45,000 clones in the sample, about 63% were seen once. The material was peripheral blood, obtained from a patient treated with radiotherapy plus ipilimumab. Source of these receptors: a human donor with non-small cell lung cancer who had a partial response to radiotherapy plus ipilimumab.

CDR3 nucleotide sequence: TGTGCCAGTAGTTCACAGGGGACCCCCTACAATGAGCAGTTCTTC. Its protein is CASSSQGTPYNEQFF. The chain is built from TRBV19 and TRBJ2-1, with 7 bases that match TRBD1. Per germline, CDR1 LNHDA and CDR2 SQIVND (reference sequence). V lost 5 bases and J lost 2; bases outside the gene matches: 6. This CDR3 comprises 15 residues.

The chain combines TRBV2 with TRBJ1-1; 9 bases align to TRBD1. Germline V CDR1 and CDR2: SNHLY, FYNNEI. The V and J ends lost 6 bases and 2 bases, in that order; junction bases with no gene match: 7. This CDR3 is 15 amino acids long. This chain's CDR3 is CASRDKTGGNTEAFF. DNA of the CDR3: TGTGCCAGCAGAGACAAAACAGGGGGCAACACTGAAGCTTTCTTT.